The text below deals with one T cell receptor (beta chain). Its recognized antigen is unknown. One junction end disagrees with the germline gene, perhaps due to a read error. The data stem from a study of patients and donors after allogeneic stem cell transplantation (dated by TCRdb to about 2020). CDR1 and CDR2 are read off the germline V gene (reference sequence) as SSHAT and FNYEAQ. The CDR3 measures 17 amino acids from cysteine to phenylalanine. Only the CDR3 portion is preserved as DNA: 51 bases, with reading frame beginning at the first base. Library preparation employed RT-PCR. The data were produced on a NextSeq 550. TCRdb reran the public reads through fastp at Q25 and MiXCR, keeping productive beta chains. For every CDR3 protein sequence, its rows merge into one entry that carries the most common genes and DNA. This sample lists about a million distinct CDR3 sequences; more than 15% were detected once. Around 6% of the sample belongs to the ten largest clones.

The material sequenced was blood, either unsorted or a sorted T cell fraction (not recorded which). The sequence was collected from a human donor who was either an allogeneic HSCT recipient or a stem cell or donor lymphocyte infusion donor (not recorded which). It is not recorded whose cells these are; they may come from a transplant donor. The V and J segments used are TRBV7-7 and TRBJ2-5; a tentative D call is TRBD1 (6 bases match). The CDR3 has the sequence CASSLASDRWGQETQYF. The sequenced DNA is TGTGCTAGCAGCTTAGCGTCCGACAGGTGGGGACAAGAGACCCAGTACTTC.